A single sample is the source of the 29 T cell receptor beta chains below, sequenced in a study of Ad26.COV2.S vaccination and SARS-CoV-2 variants. TCRdb's copy holds only in-frame clones and misses some; the assay was immunoSEQ multiplex PCR. This table has around 250,000 clones, around 88% appearing once. Treatment described: some 20 received Ad26.COV2.S at low or high dose, single or two shots; about five received placebo; per-sample allocation not given. Samples came from day 63 after the first vaccine or placebo injection. The sample consisted of peripheral blood, taken in a trial of Ad26.COV2.S vaccine versus placebo. The receptors were gathered from a person aged 18 to 59 who received the Ad26.COV2.S COVID-19 vaccine or a placebo.

This sequence joins TRBV18 and TRBJ1-4; D unclear. The CDR3 totals 15 residues. Germline assignment: CDR1 KGHSH and CDR2 LQKENI. Trimming removed 6 bases at V and 0 bases at J, with 11 bases between. The CDR3 bases are TGTGCCAGCTCGGTCGACGCTGCAACTAATGAAAAACTGTTTTTT. Its translation is CASSVDAATNEKLFF.

The rearrangement uses TRBV4-1 and TRBJ2-3; no reliable D call. The V gene lost 2 bases and the J gene lost 2 bases, with 11 bases spanning the gap. Germline V gene sequence: CDR1 MGHRA, CDR2 YSYEKL. The CDR3 runs to 15 residues. The DNA for the CDR3 is TGCGCCAGCAGCCAATTAAAAAGATACACAGATACGCAGTATTTT. Residues: CASSQLKRYTDTQYF.

The rearrangement links TRBV27 to TRBJ2-2; D might be TRBD1 (6 bases). Germline V gene data show CDR1 as MNHEY and CDR2 as SMNVEV (reference sequence). The V end was cut by 7 bases, the J end by 7 bases, with 16 bases between. The CDR3 loop spans 14 amino acids. CDR3 bases: TGTGCCAGCAAAAGCTCACTAGGGGGCGGGGAGCTGTTTTTT. It translates to CASKSSLGGGELFF.

J is TRBJ2-3 and V is TRBV30; D might be TRBD2 (7 bases). Trimming removed 7 bases from V and 4 bases from J, with 15 bases in between. The CDR3 is 13 residues long. Germline CDR1 is GTSNPN and CDR2 is SVGIG (reference sequence). The CDR3 sequence is CAYGGGGADTQYF. DNA for the CDR3: TGTGCCTACGGGGGCGGGGGCGCAGATACGCAGTATTTT.

This clone occurred a few times. The gene calls are TRBV7-2 and TRBJ2-3; a weak D match, TRBD2 (5 bases). This CDR3 contains 15 residues. V was trimmed by 4 bases and J by 2 bases, leaving 13 bases between them. Germline V lookup: CDR1 SGHTA, CDR2 FQGNSA. The CDR3 sequence is CASSSEGHFTDTQYF. The CDR3 DNA sequence: TGTGCCAGCAGCTCAGAGGGCCACTTCACAGATACGCAGTATTTT.

The V gene is TRBV9, the J gene TRBJ2-1; D may match TRBD1 or TRBD2 (6 bases each). From germline, CDR1 is SGDLS and CDR2 YYNGEE. CDR3 length equals 16 residues. Trimming pared 0 bases from V and 1 base from J, leaving 11 bases between. The CDR3 DNA reads TGTGCCAGCAGCGTAGGAGGGGGGATGTCCTACAATGAGCAGTTCTTC. Encoded protein: CASSVGGGMSYNEQFF.

J is TRBJ1-4 and V is TRBV13; D uncertain. Trimming removed 2 bases from V and 6 bases from J, with 16 bases in between. The CDR3 is made up of 16 amino acids. CDR1 and CDR2 from the germline V gene are PRHDT and FYEKMQ (reference sequence). CDR3 in amino acids: CASSLRVSIWDEKLFF. DNA of the CDR3: TGTGCCAGCAGCTTAAGAGTGTCCATATGGGATGAAAAACTGTTTTTT.

In nucleotides, the CDR3 is TGTGCCAGTAGCCTGGGACAGGGGGCTGGGGGCGAGCAGTACTTC. This sequence encodes CASSLGQGAGGEQYF. This chain connects TRBV19 to TRBJ2-7, with 12 bases aligning to TRBD1. Losses at the gene ends were 6 bases for V and 6 bases for J; bases not matched to a gene: 9. Looked up from germline, CDR1 is LNHDA and CDR2 is SQIVND (reference sequence). The CDR3 contains 15 residues.

The chain uses TRBV3-1 (or the pseudogene TRBV3-2) and TRBJ1-1; a weak D match, TRBD1 (6 bases). Trimming stripped 0 bases from V and 0 bases from J, with 14 bases between. The CDR3 consists of 17 residues. Germline CDR1 is LGHDT and CDR2 is YNNKEL (reference sequence). This CDR3 is CASSQDRPGGMNTEAFF. The CDR3 DNA follows: TGTGCCAGCAGCCAAGATCGGCCGGGGGGCATGAACACTGAAGCTTTCTTT.

This chain links TRBV12-3 or TRBV12-4 with TRBJ2-7; D might be TRBD2 (6 bases). V lost 6 bases to trimming and J lost 3 bases, with 9 bases between them. The CDR3 runs to 12 residues. Here the CDR3 DNA reads TGTGCCAGCAGCTCGGGACTCTACGAGCAGTACTTC. It is translated as CASSSGLYEQYF.

J is TRBJ1-1 and V is TRBV7-3; 8 positions match TRBD1. The CDR3 has 13 residues. V lost 5 bases to trimming and J lost 5 bases; unmatched junction nucleotides: 4. CDR1 SGHTA and CDR2 FQGTGA come from the germline V gene. The CDR3 DNA reads as TGTGCCAGCAGCATTACAGGGGGGACTGAAGCTTTCTTT. This sequence encodes CASSITGGTEAFF.

CDR3 bases: TGTGCCAGTAGTTTCAGGGTCCCAGGGACCGGGGAGCTGTTTTTT. It encodes CASSFRVPGTGELFF. The rearrangement joins TRBV19 to TRBJ2-2; a possible D gene is TRBD1 (5 bases). Trimming took off 5 bases at V and 5 bases at J, with 15 bases between the two ends. This CDR3 spans 15 amino acids. From germline, CDR1 is LNHDA and CDR2 SQIVND (reference sequence).

This chain uses TRBV18 with TRBJ1-4; 8 bases align to TRBD1. CDR1 KGHSH and CDR2 LQKENI come from the germline V gene. V lost 4 bases and J lost 7; bases outside the gene matches: 2. The CDR3 is made up of 13 amino acids. Here the CDR3 DNA reads TGTGCCAGCTCACTGGACAGGGTTGAAAAACTGTTTTTT. Translating it yields CASSLDRVEKLFF.

The gene calls are TRBV21-1 and TRBJ2-7; TRBD1 was called by the table and not checked on the DNA. TRBV21-1 is noted as a pseudogene. This CDR3 comprises 14 residues. DNA for the CDR3: TGTGCCAGCAGCAATGGGACAGCTTGCTACGAGCAGTACGTC. Residues: CASSNGTACYEQYV.

The gene calls are TRBV11-3 and TRBJ2-3; the D gene is possibly TRBD1 (6 bases). The germline V gene encodes CDR1 SGHNT and CDR2 YENEEA. V was cut by 4 bases and J by 5 bases, with 10 bases left in between. CDR3 length: 13 amino acids. The CDR3 DNA reads as TGTGCCAGCAGCTCCATAGGGGGAGATACGCAGTATTTT. Translation: CASSSIGGDTQYF.

This clone was seen only once. The chain employs TRBV4-3 and TRBJ1-6; tentatively, D is TRBD1 (5 bases). The CDR3 runs 13 residues. Germline V CDR1 and CDR2: LGHNA, YSLEER. Trimming removed 0 bases from V and 14 bases from J, with 11 bases in between. The CDR3 DNA reads TGCGCCAGCAGCCAAGATAAGGGGTCAGCCCTCCACTTT. It codes for CASSQDKGSALHF.

The CDR3 spells CASSRPGSGADYGYTF. The CDR3 nucleotides read TGTGCCAGCAGCCGACCCGGTTCGGGCGCGGACTATGGCTACACCTTC. V usage is TRBV7-9 and J usage is TRBJ1-2; D not certain. CDR1 is SEHNR, CDR2 FQNEAQ, per germline (reference sequence). The CDR3 extends over 16 amino acids. V was cut by 5 bases and J by 3 bases, with 19 bases left in between.

This clone was seen more than once but under ten times. The rearrangement uses TRBV7-9 and TRBJ2-1, with D perhaps given as TRBD1 or TRBD2 (5 bases each). Trimming shortened V by 0 bases and J by 14 bases, and 14 bases separated the two germline ends. In germline, CDR1 is SEHNR, CDR2 FQNEAQ (reference sequence). This CDR3 spans 13 amino acids. The CDR3 DNA follows: TGTGCCAGCAGCTTAGCGACGGGGCAGGACGAGTTCTTC. This codes for CASSLATGQDEFF.

CDR3 coding DNA: TGTGCCAGTAGTAAGGGGGACCCCGGCGTCCCTTATAGCAATCAGCCCCAGCATTTT. As protein: CASSKGDPGVPYSNQPQHF. This rearrangement joins TRBV19 to TRBJ1-5; D perhaps matches TRBD1 (6 bases). Trimming removed 4 bases at V and 0 bases at J, with 22 bases between. The germline V gene encodes CDR1 LNHDA and CDR2 SQIVND (reference sequence). CDR3 size: 19 residues.

The chain is built from TRBV6-5 and TRBJ1-6; D not resolved. The CDR3 covers 14 residues. Germline CDR1 and CDR2: MNHEY and SVGAGI. V was shortened by 6 bases and J by 7 bases, with 13 bases between the two germline ends. In nucleotides, the CDR3 is TGTGCCAGCAGCTCTCCCGGTCAAAATTCACCCCTCCACTTT. Protein product: CASSSPGQNSPLHF.

This clone turned up a few times. The chain joins TRBV5-6 to TRBJ2-7, with 8 bases identical to TRBD2. V shed 4 bases and J 0 bases; nucleotides not matched to a gene: 6. Per germline, CDR1 SGHDT and CDR2 YYEEEE. The CDR3 is 15 amino acids. In DNA form, the CDR3 reads TGTGCCAGCAGCCGAAGGGGGACTAGCTCCTACGAGCAGTACTTC. Translation gives CASSRRGTSSYEQYF.

The genes are TRBV28 and TRBJ2-7; the D gene is possibly TRBD1 (6 bases). Germline V CDR1 and CDR2: MDHEN, SYDVKM. The ends were cut back, 7 bases at V and 2 bases at J, with 9 bases in the middle. This CDR3 has 12 residues. This CDR3 is CASTRTAYEQYF. The CDR3 DNA reads as TGTGCCAGCACGCGGACAGCCTACGAGCAGTACTTC.

The chain is built from TRBV19 and TRBJ1-2, with D possibly TRBD1 on 6 matching bases. Trimming took 10 bases from V and 0 from J, leaving 18 bases between them. Germline CDR1 LNHDA, CDR2 SQIVND (reference sequence). The CDR3 has 15 amino acids. The CDR3 sequence: CATRYLQGSNYGYTF. Written as DNA, the CDR3 is TGTGCCACCAGATACCTACAGGGTTCTAACTATGGCTACACCTTC.

V usage is TRBV12-3 or TRBV12-4 and J usage is TRBJ2-5; TRBD1 or TRBD2 may be the D gene (5 bases each). The CDR3 runs to 12 residues. The V and J ends lost 0 bases and 9 bases respectively, with 8 bases between them. CDR3 nucleotides: TGTGCCAGCAGTTTAGCCGTGGGGGCCCAGTACTTC. It codes for CASSLAVGAQYF.

CDR3 amino acids: CASSQTLSTDTQYF. The DNA for the CDR3 is TGTGCCAGCAGCCAGACCCTTAGCACAGATACGCAGTATTTT. The genes are TRBV6-5 and TRBJ2-3; D call uncertain. This CDR3 has 14 residues. V gave up 6 bases and J gave up 0 bases, with 10 bases separating them. CDR1 is MNHEY, CDR2 SVGAGI, per germline.

The genes are TRBV6-2 or TRBV6-3 and TRBJ1-2, with D perhaps matching TRBD1 (6 bases). Germline V gene data show CDR1 as MNHEY and CDR2 as SVGEGT. CDR3 length: 14 residues. Trimming removed 0 bases from V and 3 bases from J, with 8 bases in between. The CDR3 DNA reads as TGTGCCAGCAGTTACTCGACAGGCTACTATGGCTACACCTTC. Its translation: CASSYSTGYYGYTF.

The rearrangement links TRBV6-6 to TRBJ1-5; D remains ambiguous. The ends were cut back, 6 bases at V and 6 bases at J, with 18 bases in the middle. CDR1 is MNHNY and CDR2 is SVGAGI in the germline V gene (reference sequence). The CDR3 has 15 residues. The CDR3 coding sequence is TGTGCCAGCAGCCCGTCGGGCCAGGCGGCTCAGCCCCAGCATTTT. This encodes CASSPSGQAAQPQHF.

The gene calls are TRBV14 and TRBJ1-1; D unclear. The length of the CDR3 is 13 residues. Germline V gene data show CDR1 as SGHDN and CDR2 as FVKESK. V lost 4 bases and J 0 bases, leaving 6 bases between the germline ends. CDR3 residues: CASSLSLNTEAFF. The CDR3 DNA sequence: TGTGCCAGCAGCCTGTCACTGAACACTGAAGCTTTCTTT.

This sequence joins TRBV3-1 (or the pseudogene TRBV3-2) and TRBJ1-1; TRBD1 might be the D (5 bases). Germline V gene sequence: CDR1 LGHDT, CDR2 YNNKEL (reference sequence). The CDR3 is 12 residues long. The V gene lost 2 bases and the J gene lost 7 bases, with 8 bases spanning the gap. The chain's CDR3 is CASSQLGGEAFF. The CDR3 DNA is TGTGCCAGCAGCCAACTGGGGGGTGAAGCTTTCTTT.